These 19 T cell receptor beta chains were all obtained from the same sample, sequenced in a study of blood T cell repertoires in COVID-19. The data were produced by immunoSEQ multiplex PCR, yet TCRdb's version contains in-frame clones alone and is incomplete. The sample contains under 200,000 clones, more than 75% of which appear only once. Source material: peripheral blood. The receptors were gathered from a woman over 75 with COVID-19, enrolled during active disease.

This clone was counted between two and nine times. The V gene is TRBV19, the J gene TRBJ2-3; 8 nucleotides match TRBD1. Trimming cost V 3 bases and J 4 bases; bases outside gene matches: 6. Per germline, CDR1 LNHDA and CDR2 SQIVND (reference sequence). The CDR3 runs 15 residues. The CDR3 coding sequence is TGTGCCAGTAGTATTCAGGGGGCAGGTGCAGATACGCAGTATTTT. It yields the protein CASSIQGAGADTQYF.

The count of this clone is one. This same CDR3 is encoded by further DNA sequences in the sample. This sequence joins TRBV19 and TRBJ2-7, with 9 positions matching TRBD1. CDR3 size: 13 residues. The junction had 5 bases not matched to a gene; V was cut back by 7 bases and J by 4 bases. The germline gives CDR1 LNHDA, CDR2 SQIVND (reference sequence). This CDR3 is CASTPGQGYEQYF. The CDR3 region has the DNA TGTGCCAGTACTCCGGGACAGGGATACGAGCAGTACTTC.

This clone has a handful of counts. The rearrangement links TRBV11-2 to TRBJ2-6; D call uncertain. The V gene's germline CDR1 is SGHAT and CDR2 FQNNGV. With 3 bases removed from V and 1 base from J, the gap between germline ends came to 7 bases. CDR3 length: 15 amino acids. For the CDR3, the DNA is TGTGCCAGCAGCTTCCCCAAATCTGGGGCCAACGTCCTGACTTTC. It is translated as CASSFPKSGANVLTF.

The CDR3 here is CASSPGTGAYGYTF. The CDR3 nucleotides read TGTGCCAGCAGCCCTGGGACAGGGGCGTATGGCTACACCTTC. V and J are TRBV11-2 and TRBJ1-2; 10 bases map to TRBD1. Germline V gene data show CDR1 as SGHAT and CDR2 as FQNNGV. V lost 5 bases to trimming and J lost 5 bases; unmatched junction nucleotides: 5. CDR3 length equals 14 residues.

This CDR3 is CASSYQQGFGADTQYF. The DNA for the CDR3 is TGTGCCAGCAGTTACCAACAGGGGTTTGGAGCAGATACGCAGTATTTT. The chain combines TRBV6-5 with TRBJ2-3, with 7 nucleotides matching TRBD1. V lost 2 bases and J lost 4; bases outside the gene matches: 9. Germline-derived CDR1 and CDR2 are MNHEY and SVGAGI. The CDR3 extends over 16 amino acids.

The chain recombines TRBV28 with TRBJ1-3, with no clear D. The length of the CDR3 is 11 residues. V lost 6 bases and J lost 9, with 9 bases in between. CDR1 is MDHEN, CDR2 SYDVKM, per germline. CDR3 amino acids: CASRSRGTIYF. The DNA for the CDR3 is TGTGCCAGCAGATCGCGCGGCACCATATATTTT.

This clone was seen a few times. The J gene is TRBJ2-1, the V gene TRBV11-2; possibly TRBD2 for D (6 bases). This CDR3 is 12 amino acids long. The V end lost 5 bases, the J end lost 7 bases, and 9 bases lay between the germline ends. Germline-derived CDR1 and CDR2 are SGHAT and FQNNGV. The CDR3 DNA reads TGTGCCAGCAGCCCTCTAGCGAATGAGCAGTTCTTC. Residues: CASSPLANEQFF.

This clone has at least ten counts. V and J are TRBV4-1 and TRBJ1-5, with 7 bases aligning to TRBD1. CDR1 is MGHRA, CDR2 YSYEKL, per germline. J was trimmed by 10 bases and V by 0 bases; bases with no gene match: 9. This CDR3 contains 15 residues. This chain's CDR3 is CASSQEEGAESPQHF. The CDR3 nucleotides are TGCGCCAGCAGCCAAGAGGAGGGGGCTGAGAGTCCCCAGCATTTT.

As DNA, the CDR3 is TGTGCCAGCTCTTCCGGGGGAGTAGATGAAAAACTGTTTTTT. It encodes CASSSGGVDEKLFF. The gene calls are TRBV18 and TRBJ1-4; the D gene is possibly TRBD1 (5 bases). This CDR3 is built from 14 residues. V was pared by 6 bases and J by 6 bases, with 14 bases between. Germline V gene data show CDR1 as KGHSH and CDR2 as LQKENI.

This clone has only one observation. The V and J genes are TRBV7-9 and TRBJ1-2; 7 bases map to TRBD1. This CDR3 has 15 residues. The germline V gene encodes CDR1 SEHNR and CDR2 FQNEAQ (reference sequence). The J segment lost 3 bases and the V segment lost 0 bases, leaving 4 bases of the junction unmatched. CDR3 DNA sequence: TGTGCCAGCAGCTTAGCAGGGGGCGCTGACTATGGCTACACCTTC. It codes for CASSLAGGADYGYTF.

The J gene is TRBJ1-2, the V gene TRBV19, with a weak D call TRBD1 (5 bases). CDR1 is LNHDA and CDR2 is SQIVND in the germline V gene (reference sequence). The CDR3 is 13 residues long. V lost 7 bases, J lost 3 bases, and 12 bases lay in between. The CDR3 loop reads CASKSGLHYGYTF. DNA for the CDR3: TGTGCCAGTAAATCAGGGCTGCACTATGGCTACACCTTC.

The CDR3 nucleotides read TGTGCCAGCAGCTTTTCAAGCCGAGAGACCCAGTACTTC. This gives the protein CASSFSSRETQYF. The V call is TRBV11-2, the J call TRBJ2-5; D uncertain. The germline V gene encodes CDR1 SGHAT and CDR2 FQNNGV. CDR3 length equals 13 residues. The V and J ends lost 3 bases and 4 bases respectively, with 9 bases between them.

The chain carries TRBV19 and TRBJ2-2, with D maybe TRBD2 (6 bases). CDR1 and CDR2 from the germline V gene are LNHDA and SQIVND (reference sequence). The CDR3 consists of 16 residues. The V and J ends lost 8 bases and 1 base respectively, with 17 bases between them. The CDR3 region has the DNA TGTGCCAGTTGTTCGCGGGACGGGGGGAACACCGGGGAGCTGTTTTTT. Encoded protein: CASCSRDGGNTGELFF.

The chain employs TRBV18 and TRBJ2-3; maybe TRBD1 (7 bases). This CDR3 has 13 amino acids. Deletions cut 8 bases from V and 4 bases from J, with 13 bases between. Germline values: CDR1 KGHSH, CDR2 LQKENI. CDR3 bases: TGTGCCAGCCGGAGGGGGCAATCAGATACGCAGTATTTT. Translating gives CASRRGQSDTQYF.

There are a few counts of this clone. The chain links TRBV5-1 to TRBJ1-4; D uncertain. Germline V lookup: CDR1 SGHRS, CDR2 YFSETQ. The CDR3 totals 15 residues. The V and J ends lost 2 bases and 1 base respectively, with 9 bases between them. The CDR3 DNA is TGCGCCAGCAGCTTCGGGGTACAAACTAATGAAAAACTGTTTTTT. This gives the protein CASSFGVQTNEKLFF.

V gene TRBV19 combines with J gene TRBJ1-6; the match to TRBD1 covers 7 bases. The junction had 5 bases not matched to a gene; V was cut back by 5 bases and J by 7 bases. Germline-derived CDR1 and CDR2 are LNHDA and SQIVND (reference sequence). The CDR3 has 14 amino acids. Written as DNA, the CDR3 is TGTGCCAGTAGTCCCACAGGGGCAAATTCACCCCTCCACTTT. Encoded protein: CASSPTGANSPLHF.

The V call is TRBV9, the J call TRBJ2-3; weak D call: TRBD1 (5 bases). The CDR3 sequence is 15 residues long. Trimming pared 6 bases from V and 6 bases from J, leaving 20 bases between. The germline V gene encodes CDR1 SGDLS and CDR2 YYNGEE. The chain's CDR3 is CASTKQDTPSDTQYF. The CDR3 bases are TGTGCCAGCACCAAGCAGGACACCCCTTCGGATACGCAGTATTTT.

The chain has TRBV5-1 and TRBJ2-5; 7 bases agree with TRBD2. CDR3 length: 14 residues. The V gene end was trimmed by 0 bases and the J gene end by 3 bases; junction bases not matched to a gene: 2. CDR1 is SGHRS and CDR2 is YFSETQ in the germline V gene. In DNA form, the CDR3 reads TGCGCCAGCAGCTTGGGAGGGAGGGAAGAGACCCAGTACTTC. It codes for CASSLGGREETQYF.

The rearrangement links TRBV11-3 to TRBJ2-1; possible D gene TRBD1, 5 bases. The germline V gene encodes CDR1 SGHNT and CDR2 YENEEA. CDR3 length equals 13 residues. V was trimmed by 3 bases and J by 7 bases, leaving 10 bases between them. This chain's CDR3 is CASSFNRMNEQFF. CDR3 DNA sequence: TGTGCCAGCAGCTTCAACAGGATGAATGAGCAGTTCTTC. Supplemented by reference TRBV11-3 and TRBJ2-1, the full variable domain reads EAGVVQSPRYKIIEKKQPVAFWCNPISGHNTLYWYLQNLGQGPELLIRYENEEAVDDSQLPKDRFSAERLKGVDSTLKIQPAELGDSAVYLCASSFNRMNEQFFGPGTRLTVL.